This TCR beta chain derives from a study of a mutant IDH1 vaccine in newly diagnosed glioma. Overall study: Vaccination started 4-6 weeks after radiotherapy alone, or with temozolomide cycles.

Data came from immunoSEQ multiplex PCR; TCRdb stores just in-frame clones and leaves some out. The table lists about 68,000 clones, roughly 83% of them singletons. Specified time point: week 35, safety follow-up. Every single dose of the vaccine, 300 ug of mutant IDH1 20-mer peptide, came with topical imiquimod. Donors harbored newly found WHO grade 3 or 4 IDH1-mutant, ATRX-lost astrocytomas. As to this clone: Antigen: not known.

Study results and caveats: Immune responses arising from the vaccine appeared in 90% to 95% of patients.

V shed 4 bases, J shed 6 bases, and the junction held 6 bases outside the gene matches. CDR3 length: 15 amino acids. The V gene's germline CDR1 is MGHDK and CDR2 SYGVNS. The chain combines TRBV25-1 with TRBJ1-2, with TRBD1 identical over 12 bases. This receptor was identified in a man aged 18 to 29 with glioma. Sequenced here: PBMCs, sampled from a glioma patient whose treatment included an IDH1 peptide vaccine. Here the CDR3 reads CASSGGTGGLNGYTF. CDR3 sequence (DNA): TGTGCCAGCAGTGGCGGGACAGGGGGCCTGAATGGCTACACCTTC.